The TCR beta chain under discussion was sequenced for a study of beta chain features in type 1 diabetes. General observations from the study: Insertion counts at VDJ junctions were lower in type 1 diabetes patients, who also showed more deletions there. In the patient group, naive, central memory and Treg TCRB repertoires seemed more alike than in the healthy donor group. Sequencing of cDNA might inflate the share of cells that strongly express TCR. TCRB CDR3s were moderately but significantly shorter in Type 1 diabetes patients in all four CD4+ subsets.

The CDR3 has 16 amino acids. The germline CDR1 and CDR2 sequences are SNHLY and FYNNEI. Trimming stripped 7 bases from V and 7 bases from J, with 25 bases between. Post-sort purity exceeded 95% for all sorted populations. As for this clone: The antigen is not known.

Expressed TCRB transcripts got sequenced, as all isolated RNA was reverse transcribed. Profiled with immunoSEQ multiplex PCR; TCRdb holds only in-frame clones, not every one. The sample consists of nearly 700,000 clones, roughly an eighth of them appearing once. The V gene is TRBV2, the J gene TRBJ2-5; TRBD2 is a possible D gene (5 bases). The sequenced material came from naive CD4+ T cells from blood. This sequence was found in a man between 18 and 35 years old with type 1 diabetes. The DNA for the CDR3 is TGTGCCAGCAAGGCGGAGGTAGCACCCTCCCGTCCGACCCAGTACTTC. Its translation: CASKAEVAPSRPTQYF.